This T cell receptor (beta chain) is from a study of shared clonotypes between healthy human individuals. Data came from immunoSEQ multiplex PCR; TCRdb stores just in-frame clones and leaves some out. The table lists about 2.4 million clones, around 94% of them singletons. The CDR3 length is 18 residues. The germline V gene encodes CDR1 MNHEY and CDR2 SMNVEV (reference sequence). Germline trimming cut 5 bases from V and 1 base from J; bases unmatched to any gene: 10. This chain uses TRBV27 with TRBJ2-2, with TRBD1 identical over 10 bases. This sequence originates from a man aged 18-30 years in good health. Sequencing was done on a sample of naive CD4+ T cells sorted from blood. Subset: CD45RA+ positively selected. The CDR3 spells CASSPGTGDPMNTGELFF. The CDR3 DNA sequence: TGTGCCAGCAGTCCCGGGACAGGGGACCCGATGAACACCGGGGAGCTGTTTTTT.